This T cell receptor beta chain was identified in a study of blood T cells in healthy people across ages. Combining a sample-barcoded 5' primer with a J-beta primer mix, a second PCR ran for roughly 6 to 12 cycles. TCRdb re-derived calls from the 5' RACE reads in MiXCR, one entry per CDR3 protein. This sample has about a million distinct CDR3 sequences, with around 46% found just once. This clonotype occurred a few times. In germline, CDR1 is SGHTA, CDR2 FQGNSA. Trimming removed 1 base from V and 6 bases from J, with 13 bases in between. CDR3 length: 15 amino acids. This sequence was found in a man under 40 in good health. The genes are TRBV7-2 and TRBJ2-1; D might be TRBD2 (7 bases). Specimen: blood. The CDR3: CASSLGPGGANEQFF. The CDR3 nucleotides read TGTGCCAGCAGCTTAGGGCCTGGGGGGGCCAATGAGCAGTTCTTC.